Below, 29 T cell receptor beta chains from the same sample are listed, as sequenced in a study of blood T cells in healthy people across ages. It was with a sample-barcoded 5' primer and a J-beta primer mix that a second PCR of about 7 to 12 cycles was run. TCRdb reprocessed the 5' RACE reads with MiXCR, giving one entry per CDR3 protein. The data hold 730,000 or so distinct CDR3 sequences, with roughly 43% observed a single time. Sequencing used blood. Receptor source: an elderly man in good health.

The chain carries TRBV27 and TRBJ2-2, with 10 bases aligning to TRBD2. The CDR3 extends over 16 amino acids. Per germline, CDR1 MNHEY and CDR2 SMNVEV (reference sequence). V trimming: 5 bases; J trimming: 6 bases; junction bases outside the gene matches: 9. CDR3 coding DNA: TGTGCCAGCAGTCCCCCAGCGGGAGGGCCTTCCGGGGAGCTGTTTTTT. It translates to CASSPPAGGPSGELFF.

This chain links TRBV6-1 with TRBJ2-1; TRBD2 matches at 8 bases. V shed 6 bases and J 7 bases; nucleotides not matched to a gene: 14. This CDR3 is built from 16 residues. CDR1 MNHNS and CDR2 SASEGT come from the germline V gene. CDR3 sequence (DNA): TGTGCCAGCAGCGTTCACGGGGGGGATGCGCCAAATGAGCAGTTCTTC. It codes for CASSVHGGDAPNEQFF.

The J gene is TRBJ2-7, the V gene TRBV6-2 or TRBV6-3, with 7 positions matching TRBD1. With V trimmed by 6 bases and J by 3 bases, 8 bases remained unmatched. CDR1 and CDR2 from the germline V gene are MNHEY and SVGEGT. The CDR3 loop spans 14 amino acids. As DNA, the CDR3 is TGTGCCAGCAGGCCCGGGACAGCGAACTACGAGCAGTACTTC. Its translation: CASRPGTANYEQYF.

This clonotype appeared once. This chain connects TRBV2 to TRBJ2-1; the match to TRBD2 covers 7 bases. Germline-derived CDR1 and CDR2 are SNHLY and FYNNEI. The CDR3 covers 15 residues. V lost 1 base and J lost 0; bases outside the gene matches: 0. CDR3 sequence (DNA): TGTGCCAGCAGTGAAGAGCGGGGCTCCTACAATGAGCAGTTCTTC. The encoded protein is CASSEERGSYNEQFF.

V usage is TRBV10-1 and J usage is TRBJ2-7; the D call may be TRBD1 or TRBD2 (6 bases each). Trimming pared 1 base from V and 5 bases from J, leaving 9 bases between. The CDR3 runs to 13 residues. Germline assignment: CDR1 WNHNN and CDR2 SYGVQD (reference sequence). CDR3 protein: CASSEYREDEQYF. The CDR3 bases are TGCGCCAGCAGTGAGTACAGGGAGGACGAGCAGTACTTC.

This chain uses TRBV7-6 with TRBJ2-7; D gene ambiguous. The ends were cut back, 2 bases at V and 9 bases at J, with 20 bases in the middle. The CDR3 covers 15 residues. Germline assignment: CDR1 SGHVS and CDR2 FNYEAQ. The CDR3 loop is CASSLSPASPLGQYF. As DNA, the CDR3 is TGTGCCAGCAGCTTAAGCCCCGCATCTCCCCTAGGGCAGTACTTC.

For the CDR3, the DNA is TGCGCCAGCAGCCAAGGGGCTTACACGTCGTATGGCTACACCTTC. Translating gives CASSQGAYTSYGYTF. V gene TRBV4-3 combines with J gene TRBJ1-2; D is unclear. Germline V gene sequence: CDR1 LGHNA, CDR2 YSLEER. Deletions cut 1 base from V and 5 bases from J, with 14 bases between. This CDR3 has 15 amino acids.

The chain recombines TRBV6-2 or TRBV6-3 with TRBJ2-5; 7 positions agree with TRBD1. The CDR3 totals 13 residues. The germline CDR1 and CDR2 sequences are MNHEY and SVGEGT. The ends lost 8 bases at V and 5 bases at J; junction bases unmatched: 8. The CDR3 region is CASGIVQGETQYF. CDR3 in DNA: TGTGCCAGCGGAATAGTACAGGGGGAGACCCAGTACTTC.

This chain joins TRBV20-1 and TRBJ1-5, with unresolved D. The CDR3 is 14 amino acids. Germline CDR1 DFQATT, CDR2 SNEGSKA (reference sequence). V lost 6 bases and J 0 bases, leaving 12 bases between the germline ends. The CDR3 spells CSASDENSNQPQHF. In DNA form, the CDR3 reads TGCAGTGCCTCGGACGAGAATAGCAATCAGCCCCAGCATTTT.

This clonotype appeared a few times. The chain is built from TRBV6-2 or TRBV6-3 and TRBJ2-5, with a weak D call TRBD2 (6 bases). V lost 6 bases, J lost 7 bases, and 24 bases lay in between. The CDR3 loop spans 16 amino acids. From germline, CDR1 is MNHEY and CDR2 SVGEGT. Here the CDR3 DNA reads TGTGCCAGCAGGAATCTTGGGAGTAATTCGGAGGGGACCCAGTACTTC. This translates into CASRNLGSNSEGTQYF.

This clonotype occurred a few times. This chain uses TRBV6-2 or TRBV6-3 with TRBJ2-7; 7 nucleotides match TRBD2. The junction had 11 bases not matched to a gene; V was cut back by 5 bases and J by 1 base. The CDR3 length is 16 residues. From germline, CDR1 is MNHEY and CDR2 SVGEGT. CDR3 DNA: TGTGCCAGCAGTCCCGATGGAGCGGGGATTTCCTACGAGCAGTACTTC. It codes for CASSPDGAGISYEQYF.

The chain recombines TRBV12-3 or TRBV12-4 with TRBJ2-5; 10 nucleotides line up with TRBD2. The J segment lost 2 bases and the V segment lost 1 base, leaving 10 bases of the junction unmatched. This CDR3 is 18 amino acids long. In DNA form, the CDR3 reads TGTGCCAGCAGTTTAGTAATACCGGGACTAGCGTATCAAGAGACCCAGTACTTC. Amino acid sequence: CASSLVIPGLAYQETQYF.

This clonotype turned up a few times. The chain carries TRBV5-1 and TRBJ2-7; 10 bases are a match to TRBD2. J gave up 4 bases and V 0 bases, and 7 bases lay outside the gene matches. The germline V gene has CDR1 SGHRS and CDR2 YFSETQ. The CDR3 is 16 amino acids. The CDR3 spells CASSLVSSGSGYEQYF. The CDR3 DNA reads as TGCGCCAGCAGCTTGGTTTCTAGCGGGAGCGGTTACGAGCAGTACTTC.

This rearrangement joins TRBV7-2 to TRBJ2-1; perhaps TRBD1 as D (5 bases). V was clipped by 3 bases and J by 4 bases, with 10 bases between them. CDR1 and CDR2 (germline): SGHTA, FQGNSA. The CDR3 has 14 amino acids. CDR3 nucleotide sequence: TGTGCCAGCAGCTTCCTAGGGGTTTACAATGAGCAGTTCTTC. Its translation: CASSFLGVYNEQFF.

The chain recombines TRBV3-1 with TRBJ2-4; 8 bases are a match to TRBD1. The assigned J gene may be wrong: the sequence end matches TRBJ2-5 better. This CDR3 has 15 residues. The germline gives CDR1 LGHDT, CDR2 YNNKEL (reference sequence). CDR3 amino acids: CASSRPGTGDRTQYF. The CDR3 nucleotides are TGTGCCAGCAGCCGTCCCGGGACAGGAGATCGGACCCAGTACTTC.

The chain employs TRBV20-1 and TRBJ1-2; 8 bases match TRBD1. This CDR3 region has 12 residues. J was trimmed by 5 bases and V by 4 bases; bases with no gene match: 3. Germline CDR1 and CDR2: DFQATT and SNEGSKA (reference sequence). The CDR3 region is CSATGQEYGYTF. CDR3 bases: TGCAGTGCTACGGGACAGGAATATGGCTACACCTTC.

The table lists this clonotype with many counts. The CDR3, as DNA: TGTGCCAGCAGCTTAGCGGTTTATAGTTTCGAGCAGTACTTC. The encoded protein is CASSLAVYSFEQYF. This sequence joins TRBV7-2 and TRBJ2-7; D gene unclear. Looked up from germline, CDR1 is SGHTA and CDR2 is FQGNSA. The V gene lost 0 bases and the J gene lost 6 bases, with 12 bases spanning the gap. The CDR3 runs to 14 residues.

The chain has TRBV19 and TRBJ2-2; D may be TRBD2 (5 bases). Trimming shortened V by 7 bases and J by 7 bases, and 19 bases separated the two germline ends. Germline-derived CDR1 and CDR2 are LNHDA and SQIVND (reference sequence). The CDR3 length is 15 residues. The CDR3 nucleotides are TGTGCCAGTACTCCTGCCAGCGCCGAGGGCGGGGAGCTGTTTTTT. Translated, it gives CASTPASAEGGELFF. The full variable domain, with the rest looked up from reference TRBV19 and TRBJ2-2, is DGGITQSPKYLFRKEGQNVTLSCEQNLNHDAMYWYRQDPGQGLRLIYYSQIVNDFQKGDIAEGYSVSREKKESFPLTVTSAQKNPTAFYLCASTPASAEGGELFFGEGSRLTVL.

V and J are TRBV6-2 or TRBV6-3 and TRBJ2-1; D not certain. The germline gives CDR1 MNHEY, CDR2 SVGEGT. The V gene lost 6 bases and the J gene lost 0 bases, with 6 bases spanning the gap. There are 13 residues in the CDR3. The CDR3 DNA reads TGTGCCAGCAGCCCTTTCTCCTACAATGAGCAGTTCTTC. This codes for CASSPFSYNEQFF.

V usage is TRBV27 and J usage is TRBJ2-2; the D gene is possibly TRBD2 (5 bases). V was cut by 4 bases and J by 0 bases, with 12 bases left in between. CDR1 and CDR2 (germline): MNHEY, SMNVEV (reference sequence). CDR3 length equals 16 residues. In DNA, the CDR3 is TGTGCCAGCAGTTACTCCGGGATCTCGAACACCGGGGAGCTGTTTTTT. Amino acid sequence: CASSYSGISNTGELFF.

V is TRBV20-1 and J is TRBJ2-3, with a possible D match to TRBD2 (6 bases). This CDR3 comprises 13 residues. V lost 3 bases, J lost 4 bases, and 11 bases lay in between. Germline-derived CDR1 and CDR2 are DFQATT and SNEGSKA (reference sequence). The CDR3 sequence: CSASREAPDTQYF. CDR3 nucleotide sequence: TGCAGTGCTAGCAGGGAGGCCCCAGATACGCAGTATTTT.

This clonotype was recorded at least ten times. V is TRBV4-1 and J is TRBJ2-5; D possibly uses TRBD1 or TRBD2 (6 bases each). Germline assignment: CDR1 MGHRA and CDR2 YSYEKL. The V gene lost 0 bases and the J gene lost 5 bases, with 10 bases spanning the gap. This CDR3 is 14 amino acids long. CDR3 loop: CASSQDQGRETQYF. The CDR3 DNA is TGCGCCAGCAGCCAAGATCAGGGGAGGGAGACCCAGTACTTC.

There are a few counts of this clonotype. Here the CDR3 DNA reads TGCAGTGCTAGAACAGGGGGAGGGGTAGGCACTGAAGCTTTCTTT. Its translation: CSARTGGGVGTEAFF. The rearrangement uses TRBV20-1 and TRBJ1-1; 8 nucleotides align to TRBD1. V dropped 2 bases and J dropped 4; count of bases not matched to a gene: 9. Germline CDR1 DFQATT, CDR2 SNEGSKA (reference sequence). This CDR3 has 15 residues.

V usage is TRBV11-2 and J usage is TRBJ2-3; the match to TRBD1 covers 7 bases. CDR1 SGHAT and CDR2 FQNNGV come from the germline V gene. J was trimmed by 0 bases and V by 0 bases; bases with no gene match: 3. The CDR3 has 16 residues. In nucleotides, the CDR3 is TGTGCCAGCAGCTTAGAGGACAGGAGGAGCACAGATACGCAGTATTTT. Its translation is CASSLEDRRSTDTQYF.

In DNA form, the CDR3 reads TGTGCCAGCAGTTACTCTAGCCAGGGTCCTAAGGAGACCCAGTACTTC. Translation gives CASSYSSQGPKETQYF. The chain has TRBV6-2 or TRBV6-3 and TRBJ2-7, with a possible D match to TRBD1 (5 bases). With the DNA end fitting TRBJ2-5 better, the J assignment may be wrong. The CDR3 consists of 16 residues. Germline V gene data show CDR1 as MNHEY and CDR2 as SVGEGT.

This clonotype was recorded a few times. The chain is built from TRBV3-1 and TRBJ2-5, with D perhaps TRBD2 (5 bases). Per germline, CDR1 LGHDT and CDR2 YNNKEL (reference sequence). This CDR3 spans 16 amino acids. Between the trimmed V and J ends, which lost 4 bases and 0 bases, there was a span of 15 bases. The DNA for the CDR3 is TGTGCCAGCAGCCGTAGCCCCCGGGATTACCAAGAGACCCAGTACTTC. Translated: CASSRSPRDYQETQYF.

This clonotype was seen only a few times. The chain employs TRBV6-2 or TRBV6-3 and TRBJ2-3, with a weak D call TRBD1 (6 bases). CDR1 is MNHEY, CDR2 SVGEGT, per germline. The CDR3 is made up of 16 amino acids. The V end was cut by 6 bases, the J end by 2 bases, with 18 bases between. This CDR3 reads CASSSSGGLSTDTQYF. CDR3 nucleotide sequence: TGTGCCAGCAGCTCCAGTGGGGGCCTCTCCACAGATACGCAGTATTTT.

This clonotype has more than one count but fewer than ten. The V call is TRBV24-1, the J call TRBJ1-2; D gene uncertain. Deletions cut 4 bases from V and 8 bases from J, with 13 bases between. The CDR3 totals 13 residues. Germline CDR1 KGHDR, CDR2 SFDVKD. CDR3 in amino acids: CATSEGPLSGYTF. The CDR3 coding sequence is TGTGCCACCAGTGAAGGGCCTCTATCGGGCTACACCTTC.

The V call is TRBV6-6, the J call TRBJ2-7, with D unclear. The ends were cut back, 8 bases at V and 0 bases at J, with 17 bases in the middle. The CDR3 sequence is 15 residues long. The germline V gene encodes CDR1 MNHNY and CDR2 SVGAGI (reference sequence). CDR3: CASSSPGGISYEQYF. Here the CDR3 DNA reads TGTGCCAGCTCTTCCCCAGGTGGCATCTCCTACGAGCAGTACTTC.